Presented here are 24 T cell receptor beta chains from one specimen sequenced in a study of shared clonotypes between healthy human individuals (dated by TCRdb to about 2020). Library preparation was by the immunoSEQ multiplex PCR assay. TCRdb holds this immuneACCESS table with in-frame rearrangements only. Some clones are missing; in checked studies, unresolved V genes explain under half, and the rest has no known cause. Within this sample are a few million clones, with more than 90% of them counted one time only. Roughly 0.15% of the sample is in the top ten clones. The sample taken for sequencing was naive CD4+ T cells sorted from blood. The sample's cell subset or site label is to be understood as: CD45RA+ positively selected. The origin of the receptors is a man aged 18 to 30 in good health.

The chain employs TRBV11-2 and TRBJ2-5; 11 bases line up with TRBD2. CDR1 is SGHAT and CDR2 is FQNNGV in the germline V gene. This CDR3 region has 16 residues. V was clipped by 1 base and J by 5 bases; unmatched bases: 6. The CDR3: CASSLVAGGRSETQYF. In nucleotides, the CDR3 is TGTGCCAGCAGCTTAGTAGCGGGGGGGCGTTCGGAGACCCAGTACTTC.

The genes are TRBV28 and TRBJ2-2; the D gene is possibly TRBD1 (6 bases). The V end lost 7 bases, the J end lost 6 bases, and 18 bases lay between the germline ends. Germline-derived CDR1 and CDR2 are MDHEN and SYDVKM. The length of the CDR3 is 15 residues. The CDR3 DNA follows: TGTGCCAGCACCCTTGGAACAGGGCTCGCCGGGGAGCTGTTTTTT. This codes for CASTLGTGLAGELFF.

Points on this clone: Other DNA sequences in this sample translate to the same CDR3. DNA of the CDR3: TGCGCCAGCAGCTTACGGCAGGGGAACACCGGGGAGCTGTTTTTT. It is translated as CASSLRQGNTGELFF. The V gene is TRBV5-1, the J gene TRBJ2-2; tentatively, D is TRBD1 (5 bases). Germline loops: CDR1 SGHRS, CDR2 YFSETQ. The CDR3 spans 15 residues. V was trimmed by 2 bases and J by 1 base, leaving 9 bases between them.

The chain links TRBV5-4 to TRBJ2-5; D is tentatively TRBD1 or TRBD2 (7 bases each). The CDR3 is 17 residues long. Per germline, CDR1 SGHNT and CDR2 YYREEE (reference sequence). Deletions cut 4 bases from V and 2 bases from J, with 21 bases between. CDR3 sequence: CASSLRQGTSVQETQYF. In nucleotides, the CDR3 is TGTGCCAGCAGCCTTCGACAGGGAACTAGCGTACAAGAGACCCAGTACTTC.

This sequence joins TRBV19 and TRBJ1-4; D unclear. CDR1 and CDR2 from the germline V gene are LNHDA and SQIVND (reference sequence). The V and J ends lost 3 bases and 0 bases respectively, with 8 bases between them. CDR3 length: 15 amino acids. In nucleotides, the CDR3 is TGTGCCAGTAGTATCAACAGAGCAACTAATGAAAAACTGTTTTTT. It translates to CASSINRATNEKLFF.

V is TRBV6-5 and J is TRBJ1-2; D may be TRBD1 (6 bases). V was shortened by 7 bases and J by 10 bases, with 16 bases between the two germline ends. The CDR3 extends over 12 amino acids. CDR1 and CDR2 from the germline V gene are MNHEY and SVGAGI. The CDR3 DNA sequence: TGTGCCAGCACCCGAAAAGGACAGTACTACACCTTC. Protein: CASTRKGQYYTF.

This clone came up once. CDR3 DNA: TGTGCCAGTAGTTCGACAAGCAGGGGTGGGAATTCACCCCTCCACTTT. Residues: CASSSTSRGGNSPLHF. This sequence joins TRBV19 and TRBJ1-6; D possibly corresponds to TRBD1 (6 bases). CDR1 and CDR2 from the germline V gene are LNHDA and SQIVND (reference sequence). The CDR3 spans 16 residues. The V end was cut by 5 bases, the J end by 7 bases, with 18 bases between.

The chain couples TRBV5-1 to TRBJ2-7; TRBD2 matches 8 bases. The CDR3 totals 14 residues. The J segment lost 3 bases and the V segment lost 4 bases, leaving 6 bases of the junction unmatched. Germline V CDR1 and CDR2: SGHRS, YFSETQ. The CDR3 sequence: CASSPGTSLYEQYF. CDR3 in DNA: TGCGCCAGCAGCCCCGGGACTAGTCTCTACGAGCAGTACTTC.

On this clone: The sample carries other DNA sequences with the same CDR3. The rearrangement uses TRBV7-2 and TRBJ1-5; D remains ambiguous. The CDR3 extends over 12 amino acids. Between the trimmed V and J ends, which lost 3 bases and 7 bases, there was a span of 7 bases. CDR1 and CDR2 from the germline V gene are SGHTA and FQGNSA. The CDR3 region has the DNA TGTGCCAGCAGCTTCTTGGGCCAGCCCCAGCATTTT. This encodes CASSFLGQPQHF.

The chain has TRBV5-1 and TRBJ2-5; D is uncertain. The CDR3 totals 15 residues. V lost 0 bases, J lost 0 bases, and 9 bases lay in between. In germline, CDR1 is SGHRS, CDR2 YFSETQ. CDR3: CASSLGGPYQETQYF. The CDR3 DNA reads as TGCGCCAGCAGCTTGGGGGGTCCGTACCAAGAGACCCAGTACTTC.

This chain joins TRBV4-1 and TRBJ2-3; 9 bases map to TRBD2. Losses at the gene ends were 3 bases for V and 2 bases for J; bases not matched to a gene: 6. CDR1 is MGHRA, CDR2 YSYEKL, per germline. CDR3 length: 16 residues. The CDR3, as DNA: TGCGCCAGCAGCCACGCTAGCGGGAAGGTCACAGATACGCAGTATTTT. Amino acid sequence: CASSHASGKVTDTQYF.

The chain recombines TRBV7-9 with TRBJ2-7; 10 positions agree with TRBD1. Unmatched junction bases numbered 5, after V lost 5 bases and J lost 4 bases. The CDR3 sequence is 14 residues long. CDR1 and CDR2 from the germline V gene are SEHNR and FQNEAQ (reference sequence). This CDR3 is CASSPRDRGYEQYF. CDR3 coding DNA: TGTGCCAGCAGCCCAAGGGACAGGGGTTACGAGCAGTACTTC.

V and J are TRBV19 and TRBJ2-3; 11 bases line up with TRBD2. This CDR3 is built from 15 residues. Germline values: CDR1 LNHDA, CDR2 SQIVND (reference sequence). V lost 7 bases and J lost 2; bases outside the gene matches: 5. The CDR3 nucleotides are TGTGCCAGTACAACGACTAGCGGGGTCACAGATACGCAGTATTTT. Encoded protein: CASTTTSGVTDTQYF.

The genes are TRBV9 and TRBJ2-3; TRBD2 might be the D (5 bases). Germline V lookup: CDR1 SGDLS, CDR2 YYNGEE. Between the trimmed V and J ends, which lost 0 bases and 7 bases, there was a span of 15 bases. The CDR3 runs 15 residues. DNA for the CDR3: TGTGCCAGCAGCGTAGTTGAGGGAGTTGGATATACGCAGTATTTT. It specifies CASSVVEGVGYTQYF. The entire variable domain, with the rest obtained from reference TRBV9 and TRBJ2-3, is as follows: DSGVTQTPKHLITATGQRVTLRCSPRSGDLSVYWYQQSLDQGLQFLIQYYNGEERAKGNILERFSAQQFPDLHSELNLSSLELGDSALYFCASSVVEGVGYTQYFGPGTRLTVL.

This rearrangement joins TRBV6-6 to TRBJ2-2; 7 nucleotides align to TRBD1. The germline V gene encodes CDR1 MNHNY and CDR2 SVGAGI (reference sequence). V lost 0 bases, J lost 7 bases, and 5 bases stayed unmatched. The CDR3 length is 15 residues. The CDR3 region has the DNA TGTGCCAGCAGTTACTCGACGACAGGGAGCGGGGAGCTGTTTTTT. As protein: CASSYSTTGSGELFF.

This chain joins TRBV9 and TRBJ1-3, with unresolved D. The CDR3 sequence is 14 residues long. V lost 3 bases, J lost 0 bases, and 7 bases lay in between. Germline CDR1 is SGDLS and CDR2 is YYNGEE. The CDR3: CASSDSRSGNTIYF. The CDR3 DNA sequence: TGTGCCAGCAGCGACTCGCGCTCTGGAAACACCATATATTTT.

The chain joins TRBV5-1 to TRBJ2-7; D may correspond to TRBD1 or TRBD2 (6 bases each). This CDR3 is built from 14 residues. Germline assignment: CDR1 SGHRS and CDR2 YFSETQ. Trimming stripped 7 bases from V and 2 bases from J, with 16 bases between. CDR3 coding DNA: TGCGCCAGCCGCCTCGACCGGGGGCCCTACGAGCAGTACTTC. Amino acids: CASRLDRGPYEQYF.

V usage is TRBV7-9 and J usage is TRBJ2-1; TRBD2 aligns across 11 bases. The V and J ends lost 5 bases and 2 bases, in that order; junction bases with no gene match: 5. Germline CDR1 is SEHNR and CDR2 is FQNEAQ (reference sequence). This CDR3 region has 16 residues. Here the CDR3 reads CASSHSGRVTYNEQFF. The CDR3 bases are TGTGCCAGCAGCCATAGCGGGAGGGTCACCTACAATGAGCAGTTCTTC.

On this clone: One end of the junction varies from germline; a read error may be responsible. The genes are TRBV7-7 and TRBJ2-5; the match to TRBD1 covers 7 bases. From germline, CDR1 is SSHAT and CDR2 FNYEAQ (reference sequence). The CDR3 length is 15 residues. The chain's CDR3 is CASSRAQTGWETQYF. The CDR3 coding sequence is TGTGCTAGCAGCCGCGCACAGACAGGGTGGGAGACCCAGTACTTC. Full variable domain (rest looked up from reference TRBV7-7 and TRBJ2-5): GAGVSQSPRYKVTKRGQDVTLRCDPISSHATLYWYQQALGQGPEFLTYFNYEAQPDKSGLPSDRFSAERPEGSISTLTIQRTEQRDSAMYRCASSRAQTGWETQYFGPGTRLLVL.

The V gene is TRBV30, the J gene TRBJ2-1; D ambiguous. The CDR3 has 12 residues. Germline assignment: CDR1 GTSNPN and CDR2 SVGIG (reference sequence). The V end was cut by 0 bases, the J end by 11 bases, with 11 bases between. As DNA, the CDR3 is TGTGCCTGGAGTGTACCCCTATCGAAGCAGTTCTTC. Its protein is CAWSVPLSKQFF.

A single count supports this clone. This chain uses TRBV10-2 with TRBJ2-2; perhaps TRBD2 as D (5 bases). The ends were cut back, 5 bases at V and 1 base at J, with 8 bases in the middle. Germline V gene data show CDR1 as WSHSY and CDR2 as SAAADI. This CDR3 comprises 14 residues. The CDR3 protein is CASSLTRNTGELFF. The CDR3 nucleotides read TGCGCCAGCAGTCTCACTAGGAACACCGGGGAGCTGTTTTTT.

With regard to this clone: Other DNA variants within this sample encode the same CDR3. The chain carries TRBV19 and TRBJ2-1; 10 nucleotides align to TRBD2. With V trimmed by 6 bases and J by 5 bases, 4 bases remained unmatched. This CDR3 comprises 14 residues. Germline CDR1 LNHDA, CDR2 SQIVND (reference sequence). The CDR3 sequence: CASRLAGGNNEQFF. CDR3 bases: TGTGCCAGTAGATTAGCGGGAGGTAACAATGAGCAGTTCTTC. Full variable domain (remainder filled in from reference TRBV19 and TRBJ2-1): DGGITQSPKYLFRKEGQNVTLSCEQNLNHDAMYWYRQDPGQGLRLIYYSQIVNDFQKGDIAEGYSVSREKKESFPLTVTSAQKNPTAFYLCASRLAGGNNEQFFGPGTRLTVL.

V usage is TRBV10-3 and J usage is TRBJ2-7, with TRBD2 identical over 8 bases. The V gene's germline CDR1 is ENHRY and CDR2 SYGVKD. V lost 7 bases to trimming and J lost 0 bases; unmatched junction nucleotides: 5. This CDR3 spans 14 amino acids. The CDR3 loop is CAITPSGSSYEQYF. The CDR3 DNA reads TGTGCCATCACCCCCAGCGGGAGCTCCTACGAGCAGTACTTC.

J is TRBJ1-1 and V is TRBV6-1, with D unresolved. This CDR3 comprises 12 residues. Deletions cut 10 bases from V and 2 bases from J, with 11 bases between. Germline CDR1 is MNHNS and CDR2 is SASEGT. The CDR3 protein is CAIKYGNTEAFF. The CDR3 nucleotides are TGTGCCATCAAGTATGGAAACACTGAAGCTTTCTTT.